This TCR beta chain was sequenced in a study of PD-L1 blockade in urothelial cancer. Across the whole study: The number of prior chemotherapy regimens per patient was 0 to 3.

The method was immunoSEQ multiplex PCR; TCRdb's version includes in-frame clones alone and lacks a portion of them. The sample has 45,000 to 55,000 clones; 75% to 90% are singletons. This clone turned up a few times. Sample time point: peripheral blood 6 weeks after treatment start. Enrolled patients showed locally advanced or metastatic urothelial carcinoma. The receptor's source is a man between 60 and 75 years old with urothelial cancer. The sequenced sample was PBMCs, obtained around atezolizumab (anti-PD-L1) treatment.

The CDR3 loop is CASSQEGAGRTDTQYF. CDR3 coding DNA: TGCGCCAGCAGCCAAGAGGGAGCAGGGAGGACAGATACGCAGTATTTT. The rearrangement joins TRBV4-1 to TRBJ2-3, with TRBD2 as a possible D gene (6 bases). The germline V gene has CDR1 MGHRA and CDR2 YSYEKL. V gave up 0 bases and J gave up 3 bases, with 13 bases separating them. There are 16 residues in the CDR3.